Below are 15 T cell receptor beta chains sequenced from a single sample in a study of T cells after posttransplantation cyclophosphamide. Libraries were prepared by immunoSEQ multiplex PCR; TCRdb keeps only in-frame clonotypes and omits some of them. The sample holds approximately 26,000 clones, more than 80% seen once. The sequenced material came from PBMCs. The receptors originated from a man aged 50 or older.

This clone was recorded once. One junction end disagrees with the germline gene, perhaps due to a read error. V and J are TRBV4-3 and TRBJ2-3; no clear D. The CDR3 has 13 amino acids. CDR1 and CDR2 from the germline V gene are LGHNA and YSLEER. CDR3 protein: CASSSRGTDTQYF. The CDR3 DNA is TGCGCCAGCAGCTCCCGCGGCACCGATACGCAGTATTTT.

V usage is TRBV27 and J usage is TRBJ1-1; a possible D gene is TRBD1 (5 bases). V lost 5 bases, J lost 0 bases, and 19 bases lay in between. This CDR3 has 17 amino acids. Germline lookup yields CDR1 MNHEY and CDR2 SMNVEV (reference sequence). In DNA, the CDR3 is TGTGCCAGCAGTCTTTCAGACAGTTTCCTCATGAACACTGAAGCTTTCTTT. It specifies CASSLSDSFLMNTEAFF.

The V call is TRBV5-1, the J call TRBJ2-1, with a tentative D call TRBD1 (6 bases). Germline V gene data show CDR1 as SGHRS and CDR2 as YFSETQ. This CDR3 is 14 amino acids long. Trimming stripped 3 bases from V and 7 bases from J, with 14 bases between. The CDR3 is CASSSSTGWNEQFF. The CDR3 DNA reads as TGCGCCAGCAGCTCCTCGACAGGCTGGAATGAGCAGTTCTTC.

This clone has only one observation. This chain joins TRBV5-4 and TRBJ2-1; 8 nucleotides agree with TRBD1. Germline values: CDR1 SGHNT, CDR2 YYREEE (reference sequence). The CDR3 extends over 12 amino acids. V lost 6 bases to trimming and J lost 9 bases; unmatched junction nucleotides: 5. The CDR3 coding sequence is TGTGCCAGCACCCCGACAGGGGCTGAGCAGTTCTTC. Protein sequence: CASTPTGAEQFF.

The J gene is TRBJ2-7, the V gene TRBV27; possibly TRBD1 for D (7 bases). V was clipped by 6 bases and J by 2 bases, with 17 bases between them. The CDR3 is 15 residues long. Looked up from germline, CDR1 is MNHEY and CDR2 is SMNVEV (reference sequence). Here the CDR3 reads CASSSQGGLTYEQYF. CDR3 nucleotide sequence: TGTGCCAGCAGCTCGCAGGGGGGACTTACCTACGAGCAGTACTTC.

The sample holds a few counts of this clone. The V gene is TRBV6-1, the J gene TRBJ1-5; D uncertain. Germline assignment: CDR1 MNHNS and CDR2 SASEGT. The ends were cut back, 0 bases at V and 5 bases at J, with 8 bases in the middle. The CDR3 has 14 residues. The CDR3 DNA follows: TGTGCCAGCAGTGAAGCATCAGAATATCAGCCCCAGCATTTT. This gives the protein CASSEASEYQPQHF.

A single count supports this clone. J is TRBJ2-3 and V is TRBV9; a possible D gene is TRBD2 (5 bases). V was pared by 2 bases and J by 2 bases, with 9 bases between. This CDR3 has 14 amino acids. In germline, CDR1 is SGDLS, CDR2 YYNGEE. The CDR3 is CASSVSGITDTQYF. CDR3 bases: TGTGCCAGCAGCGTCTCCGGGATCACAGATACGCAGTATTTT.

The chain combines TRBV5-8 with TRBJ2-7, with TRBD1 identical over 9 bases. The trim removed 4 bases at V and 3 bases at J, leaving 2 bases unmatched. Germline values: CDR1 SGHTS, CDR2 YDEGEE. CDR3 length: 13 residues. CDR3 amino acids: CASSGTGIYEQYF. The CDR3 DNA reads TGTGCCAGCAGCGGGACAGGGATCTACGAGCAGTACTTC.

The gene calls are TRBV7-3 and TRBJ1-1; D uncertain. The CDR3 consists of 13 residues. The germline V gene has CDR1 SGHTA and CDR2 FQGTGA. Trimming pared 3 bases from V and 7 bases from J, leaving 12 bases between. CDR3 residues: CASSFGRGGEAFF. The CDR3 nucleotides read TGTGCCAGCAGCTTCGGACGGGGAGGTGAAGCTTTCTTT. The variable domain in full, completed from reference TRBV7-3 and TRBJ1-1, reads GAGVSQTPSNKVTEKGKYVELRCDPISGHTALYWYRQSLGQGPEFLIYFQGTGAADDSGLPNDRFFAVRPEGSVSTLKIQRTERGDSAVYLCASSFGRGGEAFFGQGTRLTVV.

This clone was observed once. V usage is TRBV9 and J usage is TRBJ1-1; D is undetermined. From germline, CDR1 is SGDLS and CDR2 YYNGEE. The ends were cut back, 0 bases at V and 3 bases at J, with 6 bases in the middle. The CDR3 has 13 amino acids. CDR3 sequence (DNA): TGTGCCAGCAGCGTAGGAGGAGACACTGAAGCTTTCTTT. It encodes CASSVGGDTEAFF.

CDR3 nucleotide sequence: TGCAGCGTTGTACTAGCGGGATTGCCAGATACGCAGTATTTT. Protein sequence: CSVVLAGLPDTQYF. The chain joins TRBV29-1 to TRBJ2-3; TRBD2 aligns across 10 bases. The CDR3 runs to 14 residues. CDR1 SQVTM and CDR2 ANQGSEA come from the germline V gene. With V trimmed by 4 bases and J by 4 bases, 5 bases remained unmatched.

The J gene is TRBJ1-1, the V gene TRBV25-1; D not resolved. The CDR3 totals 11 residues. Germline V CDR1 and CDR2: MGHDK, SYGVNS. V lost 1 base and J lost 12, with 9 bases in between. CDR3 nucleotides: TGTGCCAGCAGTGAATCCCGGTCAACTTTCTTT. Translation: CASSESRSTFF.

V is TRBV11-3 and J is TRBJ1-2; the match to TRBD1 covers 9 bases. J lost 6 bases, V lost 0 bases, and 5 bases had no gene match. This CDR3 contains 15 residues. Germline V gives CDR1 SGHNT, CDR2 YENEEA. CDR3 region: CASSLDGTGFDGYTF. The CDR3 region has the DNA TGTGCCAGCAGCTTAGATGGGACAGGGTTCGATGGCTACACCTTC.

The rearrangement uses TRBV4-3 and TRBJ1-1, with D uncertain. The ends were cut back, 0 bases at V and 0 bases at J, with 11 bases in the middle. The CDR3 spans 16 residues. In germline, CDR1 is LGHNA, CDR2 YSLEER. In nucleotides, the CDR3 is TGCGCCAGCAGCCAAGATCGAGGCAGTATGAACACTGAAGCTTTCTTT. It specifies CASSQDRGSMNTEAFF.

The rearrangement links TRBV7-8 to TRBJ1-1; perhaps TRBD1 as D (6 bases). The CDR3 runs 15 residues. Germline CDR1 is SGHVS and CDR2 is FQNEAQ. V dropped 1 base and J dropped 5 bases, with 14 bases sitting between them. The CDR3 bases are TGTGCCAGCAGCTTAGTTGGTCAGGGGAGAACTGAAGCTTTCTTT. Protein: CASSLVGQGRTEAFF.